This T cell receptor beta chain was identified in a study of response to subunit inactivated influenza vaccine. TCRdb ran MiXCR on the RT-PCR reads and lists one entry per CDR3 protein. The sample has about 170,000 distinct CDR3 sequences, approximately 12% seen once. V lost 2 bases and J lost 5; bases outside the gene matches: 13. The CDR3 is 18 amino acids. From germline, CDR1 is LGHNA and CDR2 YSLEER. This clonotype was seen more than once but under ten times. This sample was shared with a second study, whose subject was T cells expressing NK-cell markers. That work states: Libraries used 5'RACE template switching adding universal primer site and UMIs. Sorting in several experiments was restricted by an anti-gamma-delta TCR antibody to alpha-beta TCR T cells.

The chain is built from TRBV4-3 and TRBJ2-7, with TRBD2 identical over 12 bases. This TCR was sampled from a man between 50 and 59 years old who received an inactivated influenza vaccine. Sequenced material: CD8+ T cells sorted from PBMCs, taken 11 to 12 days after vaccination. In DNA, the CDR3 is TGCGCCAGCAGCCAACTAGGGGTCCTAGCGGGAGGGTTCCACGAGCAGTACTTC. Its protein is CASSQLGVLAGGFHEQYF.